This TCR beta chain was recovered during a study of vaccination and CD4 T cells after COVID-19. Cultured CD4+ T cell DNA was sequenced using the Oncomine TCR Beta short-read assay. The template was genomic DNA from cultured CD4+ T cells. TCRdb reprocessed the PCR reads via MiXCR and lists one record per CDR3 protein. In the table there are around 18,000 distinct CDR3 sequences, roughly 55% of which are singletons. Indicated treatment: approximately 9-day PBMC culture with coronavirus spike peptide pools or control peptides (ViraFEST assay). Via ViraFEST, peptide pools expanded antigen-specific T cells before TCR sequencing. The germline V gene has CDR1 MNHEY and CDR2 SVGAGI. This CDR3 spans 16 amino acids. About this clonotype itself: Antigen unknown. The junction does not match germline at one end; this may be a read error.

The sequence was obtained from a human donor who had recovered from COVID-19. The chain joins TRBV6-5 to TRBJ2-1, with 7 bases lining up with TRBD1. Sequencing used CD4+ T cells from blood, cultured in vitro, obtained after SARS-CoV-2 vaccination. The CDR3 is CASSYSTGIGINEQFF. CDR3 sequence (DNA): TGTGCCAGCAGCTACTCGACAGGGATTGGTATCAATGAGCAGTTCTTC.